This TCR beta chain was captured in a study of blood T cell repertoires in COVID-19. Study overall: From T cells, B-cell-depleted T cells, or PBMCs came the material, which was cDNA or gDNA.

There are 17 residues in the CDR3. The germline CDR1 and CDR2 sequences are MNHEY and SMNVEV (reference sequence). V lost 3 bases to trimming and J lost 3 bases; unmatched junction nucleotides: 11. Only in-frame clones appear in the TCRdb table, and some are missing; sequencing was by immunoSEQ multiplex PCR. The sample lists roughly 30,000 clones, approximately 85% seen once, with more than 6.5% in the top ten. The material sequenced was peripheral blood. The J gene is TRBJ2-1, the V gene TRBV27; TRBD2 aligns across 7 bases. The sequence came from a man aged 60 to 69 with active COVID-19. DNA of the CDR3: TGTGCCAGCAGTTTTGGGGGAGGGCCCCCTCTCTACAATGAGCAGTTCTTC. Protein sequence: CASSFGGGPPLYNEQFF.